This T cell receptor (beta chain) was recovered during a study of blood T cell repertoires in COVID-19. Study-wide background: Samples of COVID-19 (acute and convalescent) were obtained from the United States, Italy and Spain. PBMCs, B-cell-depleted T cells, or T cells were the source of the cDNA or gDNA that made up the material.

Per the authors' pipeline: By means of reference gene primer amplification, nucleated cell counts were estimated. Profiled with immunoSEQ multiplex PCR; TCRdb holds only in-frame clones, not every one. The V and J calls and clone size are taken from that table; D and trimming were inferred from the DNA. The data show 200,000 to 250,000 clones, more than 80% seen once. The CDR3 is 16 residues long. Trimming shortened V by 4 bases and J by 3 bases, and 16 bases separated the two germline ends. Germline lookup yields CDR1 LGHDT and CDR2 YNNKEL (reference sequence). The Seattle patients, enrolled during active infection, were followed longitudinally.

The receptor was isolated from a woman older than 75 with COVID-19, enrolled during active disease. V gene TRBV3-1 (or the pseudogene TRBV3-2) combines with J gene TRBJ1-5; D remains ambiguous. The sequencing input was peripheral blood. CDR3 DNA: TGTGCCAGCAGCCTCGGGCCAGGAGGGTCCAATCAGCCCCAGCATTTT. Translating gives CASSLGPGGSNQPQHF.